The sequence of this TCR beta chain was determined in a study of cytomegalovirus exposure and HLA in healthy donors. Study as a whole: The 130 or so validation repertoires, a later analysis reported, used the same platform as the approximately 730 repertoires from the first cohort. Study conclusions and caveats: According to a subsequent analysis, TCR clusters from the first cohort were inclined to appear together in the roughly 120 validation repertoires. Most TCR sequences were rare, but some public TCRs occurred in many donors.

Repertoires were generated with immunoSEQ multiplex PCR, while TCRdb's copy carries only in-frame clones and drops some. Of 100,000 to 150,000 clones listed, approximately 94% are singletons. Remarks on this clone: Its target is not known.

The V and J ends lost 4 bases and 4 bases, in that order; junction bases with no gene match: 7. The CDR3 has 14 amino acids. Germline lookup yields CDR1 SGHNT and CDR2 YYREEE (reference sequence). The receptor comes from a woman aged 18-29 years in good health and CMV-seronegative. The sequencing input was PBMCs. The chain employs TRBV5-4 and TRBJ1-2, with 7 bases that match TRBD1. The CDR3 DNA reads TGTGCCAGCAGCCCCGGACAGGAGCTCTATGGCTACACCTTC. It specifies CASSPGQELYGYTF.